This T cell receptor beta chain comes out of a study of blood T cell repertoires in COVID-19 (TCRdb year 2020). For the wider study: Collaborator samples came from the United States, Italy and Spain and covered acute and convalescent phases of COVID-19. HLA class I and class II types, where available, came from metadata supplied by the sample provider rather than from assay-based typing. Samples came from the ongoing ImmuneRACE study (first 160 participants) plus 1,254 subjects from 6 global collaborators. The repertoires were released in a freely available public database meant as a resource for research on the immune response to SARS-CoV-2. Subjects who had been exposed to COVID-19, were actively infected with it, or had recovered from it provided the deeply sampled blood TCRbeta repertoires that made up the dataset. A de-identified subject ID, COVID-19 status, age in years and sex were almost always included in the sample metadata. The material from the prospective study consisted of cDNA or gDNA derived from T cells, B-cell-depleted T cells, or PBMCs. The full study reports these points: How much clinical and demographic metadata was included differed by source and by participant, and the metadata was provided uncurated.

Inclusive of the bounding cysteine and phenylalanine, the CDR3 is 15 residues long. The DNA shown is the 45-base CDR3, in frame from base 1. CDR1 SGDLS and CDR2 YYNGEE were looked up in the germline V gene. V is cut by 4 bases and J by 3 bases, and the space between the germline ends is 16 bases. Whole blood was collected in K2EDTA tubes by collaborating institutions according to the institutions' own protocols. For TCRbeta analysis, collaborator samples were shipped as frozen whole blood, as isolated PBMCs, or as DNA extracted from either sample type. TCRbeta CDR3 regions were amplified from genomic DNA by means of the immunoSEQ Assay, a bias-controlled multiplex PCR. The paper's data handling went like this. Within the assay, amplification of reference gene primers was used to estimate how many nucleated cells each sample contained. To quantify the absolute abundance of each unique TCRbeta CDR3 rearrangement, sequence reads were collapsed and filtered. For each sample, productive Simpson clonality was calculated as the square root of Simpson's diversity index over productive rearrangements. This immuneACCESS table, as held by TCRdb, lists in-frame sequences with V and J called but not all clones. Of the missing ones, under half trace to an unresolved V gene in checked studies; the others have no known cause. The V and J calls and clone size are taken from that table; D and trimming were inferred from the DNA. The sample table lists about 170,000 clones, roughly 91% of them with a count of one. The ten largest clones represent under 5% of the sample.

Regarding this clone: Its antigen is currently not known. One base away there is no much larger clone; base qualities are not given.

The sample was peripheral blood. The origin of this receptor is a woman aged 50 to 65 with acute or convalescent COVID-19. The chain couples TRBV9 to TRBJ1-2; perhaps TRBD1 is the D gene, with 6 bases matching. At the DNA level, the sequence is TGTGCCAGCAGCCCGCGGACAGAGAGCTACTATGGCTACACCTTC. Translated, this is CASSPRTESYYGYTF. The CDR3 plus the reference TRBV9 and TRBJ1-2 genes for the other parts give the full variable domain: DSGVTQTPKHLITATGQRVTLRCSPRSGDLSVYWYQQSLDQGLQFLIQYYNGEERAKGNILERFSAQQFPDLHSELNLSSLELGDSALYFCASSPRTESYYGYTFGSGTRLTVV.